The text below deals with one T cell receptor beta chain. Its antigen is not identified. Method: immunoSEQ multiplex PCR; TCRdb's copy keeps in-frame clones and lacks some. The sample records about 60,000 clones, 95% to 96% being singletons. This specimen belongs to a study of cytomegalovirus exposure and HLA in healthy donors. Regarding the study as a whole: In the 120 validation repertoires, about 95% of cluster scores exceeded 0, per a later analysis. Most TCR sequences proved rare, with some public TCRs found in many donors.

Sequencing was carried out using PBMCs. This TCR derives from a man aged 18 to 30 in good health and CMV-seronegative.

Here the CDR3 DNA reads TGCGCCAGCAGCCTTCCCGCGGACGGGGGTCTTGGGGCCCAGTACTTC. It encodes CASSLPADGGLGAQYF. V gene TRBV4-1 combines with J gene TRBJ2-5, with D possibly matching TRBD2 (6 bases). V shed 4 bases and J shed 9 bases, with 24 bases lying between them. The CDR3 spans 16 residues. CDR1 and CDR2 from the germline V gene are MGHRA and YSYEKL.